A selection of T cell receptor beta chains follows, all from one sample in a study of T cells in Graves' hyperthyroidism and ophthalmopathy. From the multiplex PCR reads, TCRdb called clonotypes with MiXCR, one entry per CDR3 protein. This table has under 700,000 distinct CDR3 sequences, over 15% appearing once. Sequencing used blood. These receptors were obtained from a woman between 18 and 29 years old with Graves' hyperthyroidism. Both conserved end residues are part of each CDR3. D genes are given only for firm matches. Rows may omit the clone size; those that give it use once, few, many or a size class.

size,D,V,J,CDR3,DNA
many,TRBD1,TRBV27,TRBJ1-2,CASSSQGGRVYGYTF,TGTGCCAGCAGTTCACAGGGGGGGCGAGTCTATGGCTACACCTTC
NA,NA,TRBV7-6,TRBJ2-5,CASSLGGLLVETQYF,TGTGCCAGCAGCTTAGGGGGACTTCTCGTAGAGACCCAGTACTTC
NA,NA,TRBV29-1,TRBJ2-7,CSAAGGEVYEQYF,TGCAGCGCCGCCGGGGGAGAGGTCTACGAGCAGTACTTC
NA,NA,TRBV12-3/TRBV12-4,TRBJ1-1,CASSHVATGNTEAFF,TGTGCCAGCAGTCACGTAGCGACAGGCAACACTGAAGCTTTCTTT
many,NA,TRBV20-1,TRBJ2-1,CSAWDRVNEQFF,TGCAGTGCCTGGGACCGCGTCAATGAGCAGTTCTTC
few,NA,TRBV6-2/TRBV6-3,TRBJ2-3,CASSRVIDTQYF,TGTGCCAGCAGCAGGGTTATAGATACGCAGTATTTT
NA,TRBD1,TRBV7-2,TRBJ1-2,CASSRGQSSYGYTF,TGTGCCAGCAGCCGGGGACAGTCGAGCTATGGCTACACCTTC
many,TRBD2,TRBV12-3/TRBV12-4,TRBJ2-7,CASSFSGSNDEQYF,TGTGCCAGCAGCTTTAGCGGGAGTAACGACGAGCAGTACTTC
few,TRBD1,TRBV5-1,TRBJ2-7,CASSLETGLDEQYF,TGCGCCAGCAGCTTGGAGACAGGGTTGGACGAGCAGTACTTC
many,TRBD1,TRBV11-2,TRBJ1-2,CAVEGQGGDGYTF,TGTGCCGTCGAGGGACAGGGAGGGGATGGCTACACCTTC
many,NA,TRBV7-8,TRBJ1-5,CASSATDSNQPQHF,TGTGCCAGCAGCGCCACAGATAGCAATCAGCCCCAGCATTTT
NA,TRBD1,TRBV20-1,TRBJ2-6,CSARDATGVDRAGANVLTF,TGCAGTGCTAGAGACGCGACGGGGGTGGACAGGGCTGGGGCCAACGTCCTGACTTTC
few,NA,TRBV12-3/TRBV12-4,TRBJ1-2,CASSYGQPYGYTF,TGTGCCAGCAGCTACGGACAGCCCTATGGCTACACCTTC
NA,TRBD2,TRBV6-1,TRBJ2-5,CASSELAGGPAQETQYF,TGTGCCAGCAGTGAACTAGCGGGGGGGCCTGCCCAAGAGACCCAGTACTTC
few,NA,TRBV20-1,TRBJ2-7,CSASLVWESYEQYF,TGCAGTGCTAGTCTTGTTTGGGAGTCCTACGAGCAGTACTTC
many,NA,TRBV7-2,TRBJ1-6,CASSLGRAYNSPLHF,TGTGCCAGCAGCTTGGGCCGTGCCTATAATTCACCCCTCCACTTT
NA,TRBD2,TRBV27,TRBJ2-1,CASSAGLAGNEQFF,TGTGCCAGCAGTGCGGGACTAGCGGGCAATGAGCAGTTCTTC
many,TRBD1,TRBV7-8,TRBJ2-7,CASSRTGEYEQYF,TGTGCCAGCAGCCGAACAGGGGAATACGAGCAGTACTTC
many,NA,TRBV20-1,TRBJ2-1,CSVPPFDEQFF,TGCAGCGTCCCCCCGTTCGATGAGCAGTTCTTC
NA,TRBD2,TRBV2,TRBJ2-5,CASRVTSGGTVANF,TGTGCCAGCAGGGTGACTAGCGGGGGTACGGTGGCGAACTTC
many,NA,TRBV9,TRBJ1-4,CASSVGTERNEKLFF,TGTGCCAGCAGCGTAGGGACAGAGAGGAATGAAAAACTGTTTTTT
many,TRBD2,TRBV9,TRBJ2-3,CASSSNSGRVGTDTQYF,TGTGCCAGCAGCTCCAATAGCGGGAGAGTCGGCACAGATACGCAGTATTTT
NA,NA,TRBV24-1,TRBJ1-1,CATSEFGNGEAFF,TGTGCCACCAGTGAATTCGGCAATGGTGAAGCTTTCTTT
few,NA,TRBV18,TRBJ1-1,CASSPGVEAAEAFF,TGTGCCAGCTCACCAGGGGTCGAAGCTGCTGAAGCTTTCTTT
many,NA,TRBV29-1,TRBJ2-7,CSVEIGDNYEQYF,TGCAGCGTTGAAATTGGAGACAACTACGAGCAGTACTTC
few,TRBD1,TRBV7-9,TRBJ1-2,CASSLASQGANGYTF,TGTGCCAGCAGCTTAGCGTCACAGGGGGCGAATGGCTACACCTTC
NA,NA,TRBV5-1,TRBJ2-3,CASSRVARSTDTQYF,TGCGCCAGCAGCCGGGTAGCGCGTAGCACAGATACGCAGTATTTT
many,NA,TRBV29-1,TRBJ2-6,CSVRHADSGANVLTF,TGCAGCGTTCGACATGCCGACTCTGGGGCCAACGTCCTGACTTTC
NA,NA,TRBV6-2/TRBV6-3,TRBJ2-7,CASSAIGGATYEQYF,TGTGCCAGCAGTGCGATAGGCGGGGCCACCTACGAGCAGTACTTC
NA,NA,TRBV19,TRBJ1-4,CASSIQWGGVNEKLFF,TGTGCCAGTAGTATACAGTGGGGGGGCGTCAATGAAAAACTGTTTTTT
many,TRBD1,TRBV20-1,TRBJ2-7,CSASQDRGYEQYF,TGCAGTGCTAGTCAGGACAGGGGTTACGAGCAGTACTTC
many,NA,TRBV11-3,TRBJ1-1,CASSLLAQNTEAFF,TGTGCCAGCAGCTTACTTGCCCAGAACACTGAAGCTTTCTTT
NA,TRBD2,TRBV12-3/TRBV12-4,TRBJ2-7,CASSPRAGGDEQYF,TGTGCCAGCAGTCCCAGAGCGGGAGGGGACGAGCAGTACTTC
many,NA,TRBV28,TRBJ2-7,CASSLLAGKTYEQYF,TGTGCCAGCAGTTTATTGGCGGGAAAGACCTACGAGCAGTACTTC
NA,TRBD2,TRBV9,TRBJ2-3,CASSPSSGRSDTQYF,TGTGCCAGCAGCCCCTCTAGCGGGCGGTCAGATACGCAGTATTTT
many,TRBD1,TRBV12-3/TRBV12-4,TRBJ1-6,CASSRRQGRNSPLHF,TGTGCCAGCAGTAGACGACAGGGTAGGAATTCACCCCTCCACTTT
many,TRBD2,TRBV7-2,TRBJ2-5,CASRRGAQETQYF,TGTGCCAGCCGGCGGGGGGCCCAAGAGACCCAGTACTTC
once,TRBD1,TRBV7-9,TRBJ1-4,CASSHRTGDTEKLFF,TGTGCCAGCAGCCACAGGACAGGGGATACCGAAAAACTGTTTTTT
once,TRBD1,TRBV5-1,TRBJ2-7,CASSLGGGEVQYF,TGCGCCAGCAGCTTGGGAGGGGGCGAGGTGCAGTACTTC
many,NA,TRBV13,TRBJ2-3,CASSLTWGGETDTQYF,TGTGCCAGCAGCTTAACCTGGGGGGGCGAGACAGATACGCAGTATTTT
NA,TRBD1,TRBV28,TRBJ2-7,CASSEQGGNEQYF,TGTGCCAGCAGTGAACAGGGGGGCAACGAGCAGTACTTC
NA,NA,TRBV10-3,TRBJ2-7,CAISGGAETPSGEQYF,TGTGCCATCAGTGGGGGGGCGGAGACACCCAGTGGCGAGCAGTACTTC
NA,NA,TRBV15,TRBJ2-3,CATRSAAQSTQYF,TGTGCCACCAGGTCGGCGGCCCAGAGTACGCAGTATTTT
many,NA,TRBV11-3,TRBJ1-1,CASSLIYGGPEAFF,TGTGCCAGCAGCTTAATCTATGGGGGGCCTGAAGCTTTCTTT
NA,NA,TRBV6-2/TRBV6-3,TRBJ2-1,CATRGGLSPMIEQFF,TGTGCCACCCGTGGGGGGCTTTCCCCGATGATTGAGCAGTTCTTC
many,NA,TRBV7-2,TRBJ2-3,CASSYKDTQYF,TGTGCCAGCAGCTATAAAGATACGCAGTATTTT
NA,NA,TRBV19,TRBJ2-7,CASSSEYNEQYF,TGTGCCAGTAGTTCAGAGTACAATGAGCAGTACTTC
many,NA,TRBV28,TRBJ2-7,CASSFSPSDEQYF,TGTGCCAGCAGTTTTAGCCCCTCCGACGAGCAGTACTTC
many,TRBD2,TRBV5-1,TRBJ2-3,CASSADWGGTDTQYF,TGCGCCAGCAGCGCGGACTGGGGAGGGACAGATACGCAGTATTTT
many,TRBD2,TRBV27,TRBJ2-7,CASSTRLAGVTYEQYF,TGTGCCAGCAGTACCCGACTAGCGGGAGTAACCTACGAGCAGTACTTC
many,NA,TRBV28,TRBJ2-7,CASSLTGGPYEQYF,TGTGCCAGCAGCTTAACGGGTGGGCCCTACGAGCAGTACTTC
NA,TRBD1,TRBV6-1,TRBJ1-4,CASSLDRLNEKLFF,TGTGCCAGCAGTTTGGACAGGTTGAATGAAAAACTGTTTTTT